A selection of T cell receptor beta chains follows, all from one sample in a study of CD8+ T cells in alopecia areata. Assay used: immunoSEQ multiplex PCR; TCRdb lists only in-frame clones, some missing. The data hold about 190,000 clones, with around three fifths observed a single time. The starting material was CD4+ T cells sorted from blood, obtained at week 4, from a patient treated with tofacitinib. These receptor sequences come from a human donor with alopecia areata. Each CDR3 is given with its conserved first and last residue. A D gene is named only where the DNA matches it firmly. Size tells how often a clone was seen (once, few, many) or the class of an expanded clone, and some rows leave it out.

TGTGCCATCAGATCTTCAGGCGACACTGAAGCTTTCTTT | CAIRSSGDTEAFF | . | . | TRBJ1-1 | TRBV10-3
TGCAGCGGGGGACAACTTGAGCAGTTCTTC | CSGGQLEQFF | . | . | TRBJ2-1 | TRBV29-1
TGTGCCTGGAGTACAGGGACTGGAAACACCATATATTTT | CAWSTGTGNTIYF | . | . | TRBJ1-3 | TRBV30
TGTGCCAGCAGCGATAGCGTGGGCACAGATACGCAGTATTTT | CASSDSVGTDTQYF | . | . | TRBJ2-3 | TRBV9
TGCAGCGTTGAAGACCCGGGACAGGGGGACACAGATACGCAGTATTTT | CSVEDPGQGDTDTQYF | . | TRBD1 | TRBJ2-3 | TRBV29-1
TGTGCCAGCAGCTTCAGCACAGATACGCAGTATTTT | CASSFSTDTQYF | . | . | TRBJ2-3 | TRBV7-2
TGTGCCAGCAGCTTAGTCGGGGAGACCCAGTACTTC | CASSLVGETQYF | . | . | TRBJ2-5 | TRBV7-9
TGTGCCAGCAGCCCAGGGGGGGGGACCTTTAGCAATCAGCCCCAGCATTTT | CASSPGGGTFSNQPQHF | . | TRBD1 | TRBJ1-5 | TRBV7-2
TGTGCCAGCAGCAGGGGGGATCAGCCCCAGCATTTT | CASSRGDQPQHF | . | . | TRBJ1-5 | TRBV11-3
TGCGCCAGCAGCCAAGCGCCCTCCAGGGTTAATTCACCCCTCCACTTT | CASSQAPSRVNSPLHF | . | . | TRBJ1-6 | TRBV4-1
TGTGCCTGGAGTGCAAGGGGGCTGAGTGGTGGCACTGAAGCTTTCTTT | CAWSARGLSGGTEAFF | . | TRBD1 | TRBJ1-1 | TRBV30
TGCAGCGTCGTGTCAGGGACAGGGACGTTAAAACTGTTTTTT | CSVVSGTGTLKLFF | once | TRBD1 | TRBJ1-4 | TRBV29-1
TGTGCCAGCGCTACGGACCTAAAAGCCAAAAACATTCAGTACTTC | CASATDLKAKNIQYF | . | . | TRBJ2-4 | TRBV6-5
TGCGCCAGCAGCCCGGACCTCTCTGGAAACACCATATATTTT | CASSPDLSGNTIYF | . | . | TRBJ1-3 | TRBV5-1